This is a list of T cell receptor beta chains from one sample in a study of blood T cell repertoires in COVID-19. Sequencing was performed with immunoSEQ multiplex PCR; in TCRdb, only in-frame clones are kept and a portion is missing. This table has fewer than 200,000 clones, approximately 84% appearing once. Sequencing was done on a sample of peripheral blood. The receptors shown here come from a woman aged 45 to 65 with COVID-19, enrolled during active disease. CDR3s include the opening cysteine and the closing phenylalanine or tryptophan. The D gene is left open where the match is weak. Clone sizes are given selectively: once, few, many, or a class where the clone is expanded.

CDR3: CASSPHTSGGTYEQYF
DNA: TGTGCCAGCAGCCCGCATACTAGCGGGGGTACCTACGAGCAGTACTTC
V: TRBV7-2
D: TRBD2
J: TRBJ2-7
size: once

CDR3: CASSEGQGTFWANEKLFF
DNA: TGTGCCAGCAGTGAGGGACAGGGTACTTTTTGGGCTAATGAAAAACTGTTTTTT
V: TRBV28
D: TRBD1
J: TRBJ1-4
size: NA

CDR3: CASRQQGTGNQPQHF
DNA: TGTGCCAGCAGACAACAGGGTACCGGCAATCAGCCCCAGCATTTT
V: TRBV6-5
D: NA
J: TRBJ1-5
size: few

CDR3: CAISGRTGGQPQHF
DNA: TGTGCCATCAGTGGTCGGACAGGGGGACAGCCCCAGCATTTT
V: TRBV10-3
D: TRBD1
J: TRBJ1-5
size: NA

CDR3: CASSQSLAGRIDTQYF
DNA: TGTGCCAGCAGCCAAAGTCTAGCGGGAAGAATAGATACGCAGTATTTT
V: TRBV3-1/TRBV3-2
D: TRBD2
J: TRBJ2-3
size: once

CDR3: CASSIDRGGNSPLHF
DNA: TGTGCCAGTAGTATAGACCGGGGTGGTAATTCACCCCTCCACTTT
V: TRBV19
D: NA
J: TRBJ1-6
size: NA

CDR3: CASSAPGVINTEAFF
DNA: TGTGCCAGTAGTGCACCAGGGGTAATAAACACTGAAGCTTTCTTT
V: TRBV19
D: NA
J: TRBJ1-1
size: NA

CDR3: CVRSFGQPNNYGYTF
DNA: TGTGTCAGAAGCTTCGGACAGCCTAATAACTATGGCTACACCTTC
V: TRBV7-5
D: NA
J: TRBJ1-2
size: NA

CDR3: CASRTASYRSWDTDTQYF
DNA: TGTGCCAGCAGGACCGCCTCGTACAGGAGCTGGGACACAGATACGCAGTATTTT
V: TRBV5-4
D: NA
J: TRBJ2-3
size: once

CDR3: CASSYSSPGESSPLHF
DNA: TGTGCCAGCAGTTACTCGAGTCCAGGGGAAAGTTCACCCCTCCACTTT
V: TRBV6-2/TRBV6-3
D: NA
J: TRBJ1-6
size: NA

CDR3: CASSYSRSYEQYF
DNA: TGTGCCAGCAGTTACTCCAGATCCTACGAGCAGTACTTC
V: TRBV6-5
D: NA
J: TRBJ2-7
size: few

CDR3: CASSLAPDEKLFF
DNA: TGCGCCAGCAGCTTGGCCCCAGATGAAAAACTGTTTTTT
V: TRBV5-1
D: NA
J: TRBJ1-4
size: NA

CDR3: CAQTGGGNTIYF
DNA: TGTGCTCAAACAGGGGGGGGAAACACCATATATTTT
V: TRBV30
D: TRBD1
J: TRBJ1-3
size: NA

CDR3: CASSLATGGGGETQYF
DNA: TGCGCCAGCAGCTTGGCAACAGGGGGCGGAGGAGAGACCCAGTACTTC
V: TRBV5-1
D: TRBD1
J: TRBJ2-5
size: NA

CDR3: CAWTVPGPPGGYTF
DNA: TGTGCCTGGACAGTGCCGGGCCCGCCGGGAGGCTACACCTTC
V: TRBV30
D: NA
J: TRBJ1-2
size: NA

CDR3: CASSAGTSGGENIQYF
DNA: TGTGCCAGCAGCGCCGGGACTAGCGGGGGAGAAAACATTCAGTACTTC
V: TRBV9
D: TRBD2
J: TRBJ2-4
size: NA

CDR3: CASSLPPGQGVLQETQYF
DNA: TGTGCCAGCAGTCTACCCCCGGGACAGGGCGTTTTGCAAGAGACCCAGTACTTC
V: TRBV28
D: TRBD1
J: TRBJ2-5
size: NA

CDR3: CASRRGGTNNEQFF
DNA: TGTGCCAGCAGGCGAGGGGGAACGAACAATGAGCAGTTCTTC
V: TRBV6-5
D: NA
J: TRBJ2-1
size: NA

CDR3: CASSSLGRPFPGYTF
DNA: TGTGCCAGCAGCTCCCTAGGTAGGCCCTTCCCCGGCTACACCTTC
V: TRBV21-1
D: NA
J: TRBJ1-2
size: NA

CDR3: CASSQPVSSGGDNEQFF
DNA: TGCGCCAGCAGCCAACCTGTTTCTAGCGGGGGGGACAATGAGCAGTTCTTC
V: TRBV4-3
D: TRBD2
J: TRBJ2-1
size: NA

CDR3: CASSPGTGNTIYF
DNA: TGTGCCAGCAGTCCAGGGACTGGAAACACCATATATTTT
V: TRBV2
D: NA
J: TRBJ1-3
size: NA

CDR3: CAWSLLTGSYEQYF
DNA: TGTGCCTGGAGCCTTCTGACAGGTTCCTACGAGCAGTACTTC
V: TRBV30
D: NA
J: TRBJ2-7
size: NA

CDR3: CASSQIGGDYGYTF
DNA: TGTGCCAGCAGCCAAATTGGAGGGGACTATGGCTACACCTTC
V: TRBV6-5
D: NA
J: TRBJ1-2
size: NA

CDR3: CASSQDTNRVGGKLFF
DNA: TGCGCCAGCAGCCAAGACACCAACAGGGTAGGGGGAAAACTGTTTTTT
V: TRBV4-1
D: NA
J: TRBJ1-4
size: NA

CDR3: CSAGQGQEGGYTF
DNA: TGCAGCGCCGGACAGGGGCAGGAGGGAGGCTACACCTTC
V: TRBV29-1
D: TRBD1
J: TRBJ1-2
size: NA

CDR3: CSVELQFFEQYF
DNA: TGCAGCGTTGAACTCCAGTTTTTCGAGCAGTACTTC
V: TRBV29-1
D: NA
J: TRBJ2-7
size: NA